This paragraph reports one TCR beta chain. Time point of the sample: patch test 1, 2 weeks after DPC sensitization. Documented treatment: therapeutic diphenylcyclopropenone sensitization with weekly scalp DPC. The data are from a study of human T cells and chemical hapten exposure. Using its own MiXCR run on the RACE reads, TCRdb lists one record per CDR3 protein. The top ten hold around 8.4% of the sample, which has 300,000 to 400,000 distinct CDR3 sequences, around 7% seen once. The CDR3 is 16 residues long. Germline loops: CDR1 SNHLY, CDR2 FYNNEI. The V segment lost 4 bases and the J segment 5 bases; nucleotides outside the gene matches: 5.

The specimen comprised whole blood, sampled in connection with sensitization to the hapten diphenylcyclopropenone (DPC). The sequence was collected from a woman younger than 35 with alopecia areata. Some clones in this sample may be carry-over from other donors' samples. This chain uses TRBV2 with TRBJ2-3; 14 nucleotides line up with TRBD2. CDR3 amino acids: CASSVTSGGAEDTQYF. The CDR3 DNA sequence: TGTGCCAGCAGTGTGACTAGCGGGGGGGCCGAAGATACGCAGTATTTT.